The present T cell receptor beta chain was sequenced within a study of cytomegalovirus exposure and HLA in healthy donors. Study background: A subsequent analysis reported that the 120 validation repertoires were produced on the same platform that had also been used for the 666 first-cohort repertoires. The study's findings and limits: TCR beta chains numbering approximately 150 were designated cytomegalovirus-associated. In vitro confirmation showed a few CMV-associated chains to be CMV antigen specific.

The CDR3 sequence is 12 residues long. The V gene lost 1 base and the J gene lost 8 bases, with 11 bases spanning the gap. Germline CDR1 SQVTM, CDR2 ANQGSEA. This clone was counted between two and nine times. The antigen is not known. Libraries were prepared by immunoSEQ multiplex PCR; TCRdb keeps only in-frame clonotypes and omits some of them. Seen here are about 200,000 clones, around 84% observed once, and the top ten hold around 15%. The TCR comes from a woman aged 25 to 45 in good health and CMV-seropositive. The sequenced sample consisted of PBMCs. V gene TRBV29-1 combines with J gene TRBJ1-2; D may be TRBD1 (5 bases). The CDR3 nucleotides are TGCAGCGTTGAAGGTCAGGGTCGCGGCTACACCTTC. It yields the protein CSVEGQGRGYTF.